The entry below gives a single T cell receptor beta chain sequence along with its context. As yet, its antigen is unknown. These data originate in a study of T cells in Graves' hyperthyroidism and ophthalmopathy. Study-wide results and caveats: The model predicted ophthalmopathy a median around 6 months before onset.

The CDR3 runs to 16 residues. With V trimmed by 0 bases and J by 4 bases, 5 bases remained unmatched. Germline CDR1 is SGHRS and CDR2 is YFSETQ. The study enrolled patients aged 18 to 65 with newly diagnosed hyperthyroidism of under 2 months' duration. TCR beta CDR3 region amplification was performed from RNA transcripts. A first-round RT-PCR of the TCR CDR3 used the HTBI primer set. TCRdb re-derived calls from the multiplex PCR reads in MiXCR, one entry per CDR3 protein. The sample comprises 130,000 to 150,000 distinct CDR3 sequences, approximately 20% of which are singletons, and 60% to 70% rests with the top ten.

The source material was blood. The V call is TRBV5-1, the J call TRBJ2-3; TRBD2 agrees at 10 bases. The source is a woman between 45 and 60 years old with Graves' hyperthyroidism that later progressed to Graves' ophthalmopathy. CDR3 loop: CASSLVVLAGADTQYF. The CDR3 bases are TGCGCCAGCAGCTTGGTCGTGCTAGCGGGAGCAGATACGCAGTATTTT. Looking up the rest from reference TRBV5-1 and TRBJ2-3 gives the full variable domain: KAGVTQTPRYLIKTRGQQVTLSCSPISGHRSVSWYQQTPGQGLQFLFEYFSETQRNKGNFPGRFSGRQFSNSRSEMNVSTLELGDSALYLCASSLVVLAGADTQYFGPGTRLTVL.